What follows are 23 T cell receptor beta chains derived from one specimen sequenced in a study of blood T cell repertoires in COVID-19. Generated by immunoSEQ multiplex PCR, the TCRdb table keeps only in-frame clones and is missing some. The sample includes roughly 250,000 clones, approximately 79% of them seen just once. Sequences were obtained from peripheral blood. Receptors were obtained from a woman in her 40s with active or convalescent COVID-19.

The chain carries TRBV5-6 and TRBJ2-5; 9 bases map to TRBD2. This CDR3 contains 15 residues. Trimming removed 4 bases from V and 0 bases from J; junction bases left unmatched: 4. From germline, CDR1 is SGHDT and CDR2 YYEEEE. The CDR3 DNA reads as TGTGCCAGCAGCAGAGCGGGGGGACACCAAGAGACCCAGTACTTC. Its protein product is CASSRAGGHQETQYF.

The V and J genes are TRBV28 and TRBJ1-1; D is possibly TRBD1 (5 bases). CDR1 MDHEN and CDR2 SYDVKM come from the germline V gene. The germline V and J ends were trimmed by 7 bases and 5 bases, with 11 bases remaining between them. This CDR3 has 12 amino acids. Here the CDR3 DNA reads TGTGCCAGCACCCAGGCAGGGACTGAAGCTTTCTTT. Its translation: CASTQAGTEAFF.

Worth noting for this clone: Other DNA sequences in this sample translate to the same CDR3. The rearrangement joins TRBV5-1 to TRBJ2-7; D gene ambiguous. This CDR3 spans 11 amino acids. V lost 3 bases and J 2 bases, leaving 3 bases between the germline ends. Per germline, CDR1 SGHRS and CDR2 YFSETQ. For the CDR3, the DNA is TGCGCCAGCAGCTCGGCCTACGAGCAGTACTTC. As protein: CASSSAYEQYF.

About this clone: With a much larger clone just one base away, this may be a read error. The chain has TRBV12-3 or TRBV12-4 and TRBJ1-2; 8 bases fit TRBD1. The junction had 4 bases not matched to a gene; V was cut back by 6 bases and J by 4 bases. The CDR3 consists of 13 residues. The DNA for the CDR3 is TGTGCCAGCAGCCAGGGACAGGTCTATGGCTACACCTTC. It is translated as CASSQGQVYGYTF.

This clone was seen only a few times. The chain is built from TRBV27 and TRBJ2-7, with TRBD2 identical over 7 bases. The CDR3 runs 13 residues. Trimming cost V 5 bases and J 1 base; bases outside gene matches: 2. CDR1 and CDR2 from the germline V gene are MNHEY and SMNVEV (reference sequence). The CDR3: CASSREVSYEQYF. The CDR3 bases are TGTGCCAGCAGTCGGGAGGTATCCTACGAGCAGTACTTC.

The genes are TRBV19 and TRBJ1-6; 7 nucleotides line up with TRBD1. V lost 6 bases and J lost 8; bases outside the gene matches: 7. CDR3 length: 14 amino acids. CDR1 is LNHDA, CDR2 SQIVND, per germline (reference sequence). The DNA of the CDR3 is TGTGCCAGTAGCTCGACAGGGCCGCATTCACCCCTCCACTTT. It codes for CASSSTGPHSPLHF.

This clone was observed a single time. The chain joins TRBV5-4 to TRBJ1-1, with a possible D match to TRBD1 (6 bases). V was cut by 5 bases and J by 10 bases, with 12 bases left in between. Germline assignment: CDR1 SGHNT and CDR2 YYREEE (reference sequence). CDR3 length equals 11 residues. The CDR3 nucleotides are TGTGCCAGCAGTGGGGGGGGCAGAGCTTTCTTT. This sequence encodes CASSGGGRAFF.

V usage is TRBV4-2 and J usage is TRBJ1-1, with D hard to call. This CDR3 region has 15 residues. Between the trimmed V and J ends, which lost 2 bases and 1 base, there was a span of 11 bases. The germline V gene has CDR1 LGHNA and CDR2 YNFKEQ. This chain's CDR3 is CASSQFSGENTEAFF. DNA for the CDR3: TGTGCCAGCAGCCAATTTTCCGGGGAGAACACTGAAGCTTTCTTT.

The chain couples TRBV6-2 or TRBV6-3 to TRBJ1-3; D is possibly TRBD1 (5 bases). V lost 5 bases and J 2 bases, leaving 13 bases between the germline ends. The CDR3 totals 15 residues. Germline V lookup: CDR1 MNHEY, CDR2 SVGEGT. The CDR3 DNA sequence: TGTGCCAGCAGTCACGTCGGGGGTACTGGAAACACCATATATTTT. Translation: CASSHVGGTGNTIYF.

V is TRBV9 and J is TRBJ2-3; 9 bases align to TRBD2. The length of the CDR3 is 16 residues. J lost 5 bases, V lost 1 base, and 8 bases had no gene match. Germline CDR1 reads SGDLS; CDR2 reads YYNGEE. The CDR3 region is CASSVSERGVGDTQYF. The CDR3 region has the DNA TGTGCCAGCAGCGTATCCGAGCGGGGGGTTGGAGATACGCAGTATTTT. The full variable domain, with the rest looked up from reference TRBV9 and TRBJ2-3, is DSGVTQTPKHLITATGQRVTLRCSPRSGDLSVYWYQQSLDQGLQFLIQYYNGEERAKGNILERFSAQQFPDLHSELNLSSLELGDSALYFCASSVSERGVGDTQYFGPGTRLTVL.

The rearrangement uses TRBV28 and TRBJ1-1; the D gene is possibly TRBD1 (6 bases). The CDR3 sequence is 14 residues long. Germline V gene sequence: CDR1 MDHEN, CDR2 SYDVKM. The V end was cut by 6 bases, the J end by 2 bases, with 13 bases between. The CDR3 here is CASRRPGVNTEAFF. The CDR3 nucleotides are TGTGCCAGCAGGAGACCAGGGGTAAACACTGAAGCTTTCTTT.

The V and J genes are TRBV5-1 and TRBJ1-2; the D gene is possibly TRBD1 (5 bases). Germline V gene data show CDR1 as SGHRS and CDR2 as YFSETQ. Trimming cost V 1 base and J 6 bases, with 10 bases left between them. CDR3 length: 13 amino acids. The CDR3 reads CASSLSGDHGYTF. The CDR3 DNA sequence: TGCGCCAGCAGCTTGTCGGGGGACCATGGCTACACCTTC.

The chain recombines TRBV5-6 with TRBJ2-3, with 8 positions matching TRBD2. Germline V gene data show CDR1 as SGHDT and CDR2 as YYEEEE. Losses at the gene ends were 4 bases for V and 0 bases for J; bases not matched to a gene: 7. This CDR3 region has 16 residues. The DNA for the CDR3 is TGTGCCAGCAGCCACCGGGGGGGAGTTAGCACAGATACGCAGTATTTT. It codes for CASSHRGGVSTDTQYF.

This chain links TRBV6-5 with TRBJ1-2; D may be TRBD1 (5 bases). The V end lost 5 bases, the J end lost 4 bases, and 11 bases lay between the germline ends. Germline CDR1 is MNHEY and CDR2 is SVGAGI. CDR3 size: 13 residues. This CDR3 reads CASSMTASYGYTF. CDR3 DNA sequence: TGTGCCAGCAGTATGACAGCTTCCTATGGCTACACCTTC.

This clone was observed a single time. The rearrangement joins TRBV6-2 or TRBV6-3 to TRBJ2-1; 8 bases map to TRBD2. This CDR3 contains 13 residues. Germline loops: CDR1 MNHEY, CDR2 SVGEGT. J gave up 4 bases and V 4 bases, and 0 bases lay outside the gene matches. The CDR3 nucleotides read TGTGCCAGCAGTTTAGCGGGGTACAATGAGCAGTTCTTC. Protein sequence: CASSLAGYNEQFF.

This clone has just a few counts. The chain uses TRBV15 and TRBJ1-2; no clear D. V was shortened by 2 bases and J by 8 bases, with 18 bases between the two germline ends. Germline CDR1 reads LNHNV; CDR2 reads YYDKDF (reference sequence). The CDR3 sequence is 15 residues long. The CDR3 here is CATSRTNPGLGGYTF. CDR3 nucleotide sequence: TGTGCCACCAGCAGAACCAACCCGGGATTAGGCGGCTACACCTTC.

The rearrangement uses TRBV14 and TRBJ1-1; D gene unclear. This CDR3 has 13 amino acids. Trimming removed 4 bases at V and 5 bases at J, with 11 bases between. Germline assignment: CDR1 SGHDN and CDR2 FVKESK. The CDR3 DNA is TGTGCCAGCAGCCGAGGACGGGGAACTGAAGCTTTCTTT. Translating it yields CASSRGRGTEAFF.

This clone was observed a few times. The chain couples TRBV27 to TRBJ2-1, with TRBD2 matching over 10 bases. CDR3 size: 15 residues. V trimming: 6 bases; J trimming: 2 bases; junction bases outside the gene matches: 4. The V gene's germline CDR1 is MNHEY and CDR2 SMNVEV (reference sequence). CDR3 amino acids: CASRAAGGPYNEQFF. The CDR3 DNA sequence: TGTGCCAGCAGGGCAGCGGGGGGGCCCTACAATGAGCAGTTCTTC.

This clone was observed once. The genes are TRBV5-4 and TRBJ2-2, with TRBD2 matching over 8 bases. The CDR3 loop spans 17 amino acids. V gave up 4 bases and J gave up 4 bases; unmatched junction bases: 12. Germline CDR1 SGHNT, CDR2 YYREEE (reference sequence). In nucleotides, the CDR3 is TGTGCCAGCAGCCTAGGGGCCGGGCGGGGGGTCACCGGGGAGCTGTTTTTT. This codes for CASSLGAGRGVTGELFF. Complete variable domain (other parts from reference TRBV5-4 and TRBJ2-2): ETGVTQSPTHLIKTRGQQVTLRCSSQSGHNTVSWYQQALGQGPQFIFQYYREEENGRGNFPPRFSGLQFPNYSSELNVNALELDDSALYLCASSLGAGRGVTGELFFGEGSRLTVL.

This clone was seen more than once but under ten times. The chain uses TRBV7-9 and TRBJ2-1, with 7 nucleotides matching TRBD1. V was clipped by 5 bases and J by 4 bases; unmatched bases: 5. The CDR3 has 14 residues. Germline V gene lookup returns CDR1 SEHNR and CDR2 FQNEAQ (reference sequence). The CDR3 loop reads CASSQRDSYNEQFF. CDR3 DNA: TGTGCCAGCAGCCAACGGGACAGTTACAATGAGCAGTTCTTC.

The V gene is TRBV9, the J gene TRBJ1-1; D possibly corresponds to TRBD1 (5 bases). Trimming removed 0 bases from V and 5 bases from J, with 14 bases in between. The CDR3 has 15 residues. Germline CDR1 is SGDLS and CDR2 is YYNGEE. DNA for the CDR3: TGTGCCAGCAGCGTAGAGGGCGCAGGGTATACTGAAGCTTTCTTT. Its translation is CASSVEGAGYTEAFF.

CDR3 bases: TGTGCCAGCAGCCCCGGGGGGGCCAGCACAGATACGCAGTATTTT. This sequence encodes CASSPGGASTDTQYF. This chain links TRBV28 with TRBJ2-3; 8 bases match TRBD2. This CDR3 spans 15 amino acids. Trimming took 6 bases from V and 0 from J; bases not matched to a gene: 5. The germline CDR1 and CDR2 sequences are MDHEN and SYDVKM.

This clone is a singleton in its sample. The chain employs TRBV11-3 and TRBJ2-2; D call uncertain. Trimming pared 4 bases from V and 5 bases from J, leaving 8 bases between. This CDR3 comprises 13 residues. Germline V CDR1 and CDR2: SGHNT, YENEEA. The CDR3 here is CASSSQRTGELFF. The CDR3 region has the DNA TGTGCCAGCAGCTCCCAGCGAACCGGGGAGCTGTTTTTT.